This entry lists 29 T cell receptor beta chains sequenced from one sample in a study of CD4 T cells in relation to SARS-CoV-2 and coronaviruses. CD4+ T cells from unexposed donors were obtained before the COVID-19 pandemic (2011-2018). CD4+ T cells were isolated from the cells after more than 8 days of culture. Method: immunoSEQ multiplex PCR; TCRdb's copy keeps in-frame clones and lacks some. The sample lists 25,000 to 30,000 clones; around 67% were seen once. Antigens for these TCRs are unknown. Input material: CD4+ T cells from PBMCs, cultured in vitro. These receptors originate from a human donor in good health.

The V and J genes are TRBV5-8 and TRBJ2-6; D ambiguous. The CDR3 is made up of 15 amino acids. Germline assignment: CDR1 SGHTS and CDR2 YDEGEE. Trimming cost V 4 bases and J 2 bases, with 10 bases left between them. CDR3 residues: CASSPWETGANVLTF. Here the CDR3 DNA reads TGTGCCAGCAGCCCTTGGGAAACTGGGGCCAACGTCCTGACTTTC. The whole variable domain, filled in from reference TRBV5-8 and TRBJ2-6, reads EAGVTQSPTHLIKTRGQQATLRCSPISGHTSVYWYQQALGLGLQFLLWYDEGEERNRGNFPPRFSGRQFPNYSSELNVNALELEDSALYLCASSPWETGANVLTFGAGSRLTVL.

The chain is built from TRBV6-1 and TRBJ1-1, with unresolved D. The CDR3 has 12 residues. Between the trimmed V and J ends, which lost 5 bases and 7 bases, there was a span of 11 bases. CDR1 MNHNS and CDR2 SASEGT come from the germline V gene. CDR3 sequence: CASSSDGYEAFF. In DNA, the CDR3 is TGTGCCAGCAGTTCGGACGGCTATGAAGCTTTCTTT.

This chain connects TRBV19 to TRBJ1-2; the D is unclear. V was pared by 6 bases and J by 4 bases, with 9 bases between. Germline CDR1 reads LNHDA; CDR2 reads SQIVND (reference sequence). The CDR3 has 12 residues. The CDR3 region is CASSTIFYGYTF. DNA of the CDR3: TGTGCCAGTAGCACGATTTTCTATGGCTACACCTTC.

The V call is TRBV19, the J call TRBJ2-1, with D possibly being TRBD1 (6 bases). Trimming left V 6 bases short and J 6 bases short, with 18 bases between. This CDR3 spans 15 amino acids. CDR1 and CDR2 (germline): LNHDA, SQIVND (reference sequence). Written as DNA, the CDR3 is TGTGCCAGTAGCCGAAACCGGGACACCTCCAATGAGCAGTTCTTC. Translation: CASSRNRDTSNEQFF.

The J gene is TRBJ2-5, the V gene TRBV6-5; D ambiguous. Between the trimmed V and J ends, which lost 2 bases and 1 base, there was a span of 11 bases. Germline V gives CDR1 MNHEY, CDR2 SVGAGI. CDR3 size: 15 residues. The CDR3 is CASSYDGSAQETQYF. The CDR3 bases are TGTGCCAGCAGTTACGATGGCTCAGCCCAAGAGACCCAGTACTTC.

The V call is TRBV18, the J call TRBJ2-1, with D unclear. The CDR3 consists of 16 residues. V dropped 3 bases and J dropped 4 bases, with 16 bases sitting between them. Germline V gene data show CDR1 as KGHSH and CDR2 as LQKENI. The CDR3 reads CASSPPLMVAYNEQFF. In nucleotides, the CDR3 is TGTGCCAGCTCACCTCCTTTGATGGTGGCTTACAATGAGCAGTTCTTC.

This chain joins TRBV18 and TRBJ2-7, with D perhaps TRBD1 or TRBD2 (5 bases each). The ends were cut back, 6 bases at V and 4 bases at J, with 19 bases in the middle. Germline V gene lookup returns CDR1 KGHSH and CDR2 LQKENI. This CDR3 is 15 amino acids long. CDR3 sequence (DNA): TGTGCCAGCTCCCCAGGGACGGGGCTTAGTTACGAGCAGTACTTC. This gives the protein CASSPGTGLSYEQYF.

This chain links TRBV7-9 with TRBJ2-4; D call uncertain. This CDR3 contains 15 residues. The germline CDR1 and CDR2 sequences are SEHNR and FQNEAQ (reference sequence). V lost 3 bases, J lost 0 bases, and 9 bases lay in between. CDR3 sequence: CASSFLWVAKNIQYF. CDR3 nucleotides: TGTGCCAGCAGCTTCCTGTGGGTAGCCAAAAACATTCAGTACTTC. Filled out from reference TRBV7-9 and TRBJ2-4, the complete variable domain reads DTGVSQNPRHKITKRGQNVTFRCDPISEHNRLYWYRQTLGQGPEFLTYFQNEAQLEKSRLLSDRFSAERPKGSFSTLEIQRTEQGDSAMYLCASSFLWVAKNIQYFGAGTRLSVL.

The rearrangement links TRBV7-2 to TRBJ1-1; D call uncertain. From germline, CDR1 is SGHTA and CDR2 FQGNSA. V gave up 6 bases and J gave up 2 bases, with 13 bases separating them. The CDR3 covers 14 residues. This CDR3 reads CASSSQQRNTEAFF. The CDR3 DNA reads TGTGCCAGCAGTTCTCAGCAACGAAACACTGAAGCTTTCTTT.

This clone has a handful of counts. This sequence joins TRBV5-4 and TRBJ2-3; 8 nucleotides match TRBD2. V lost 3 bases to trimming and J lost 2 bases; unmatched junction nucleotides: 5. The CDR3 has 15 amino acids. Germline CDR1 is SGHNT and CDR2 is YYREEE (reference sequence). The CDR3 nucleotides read TGTGCCAGCAGCTCCGGGGGGGCCTCCACAGATACGCAGTATTTT. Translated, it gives CASSSGGASTDTQYF.

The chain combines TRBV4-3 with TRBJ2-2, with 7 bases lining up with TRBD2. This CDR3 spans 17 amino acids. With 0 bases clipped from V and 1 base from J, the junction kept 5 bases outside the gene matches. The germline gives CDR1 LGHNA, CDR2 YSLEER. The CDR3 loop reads CASSQDASGMNTGELFF. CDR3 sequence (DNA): TGCGCCAGCAGCCAAGACGCTAGCGGAATGAACACCGGGGAGCTGTTTTTT.

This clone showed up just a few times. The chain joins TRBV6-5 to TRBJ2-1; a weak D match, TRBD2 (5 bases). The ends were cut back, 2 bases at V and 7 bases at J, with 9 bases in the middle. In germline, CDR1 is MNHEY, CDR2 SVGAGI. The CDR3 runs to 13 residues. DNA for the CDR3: TGTGCCAGCAGTTACGAGGGTACGAATGAGCAGTTCTTC. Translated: CASSYEGTNEQFF.

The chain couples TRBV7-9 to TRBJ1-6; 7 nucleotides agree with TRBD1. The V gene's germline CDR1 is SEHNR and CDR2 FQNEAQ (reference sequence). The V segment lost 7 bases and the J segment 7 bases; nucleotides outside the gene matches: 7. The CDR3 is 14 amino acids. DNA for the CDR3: TGTGCCAGCAACTGGGACAGCGAGAATTCACCCCTCCACTTT. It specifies CASNWDSENSPLHF.

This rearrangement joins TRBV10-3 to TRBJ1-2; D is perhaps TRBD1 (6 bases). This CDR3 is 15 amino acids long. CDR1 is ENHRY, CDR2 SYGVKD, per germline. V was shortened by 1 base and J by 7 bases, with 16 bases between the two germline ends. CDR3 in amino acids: CAISEWTGAVGGYTF. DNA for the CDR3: TGTGCCATCAGTGAGTGGACGGGGGCCGTAGGTGGCTACACCTTC.

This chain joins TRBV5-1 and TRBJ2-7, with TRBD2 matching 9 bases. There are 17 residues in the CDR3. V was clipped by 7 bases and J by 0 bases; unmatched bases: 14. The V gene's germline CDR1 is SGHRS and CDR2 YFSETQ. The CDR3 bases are TGCGCCAGCGGGGCCGGGTCTAGCGGGACCCTCTCCTACGAGCAGTACTTC. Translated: CASGAGSSGTLSYEQYF.

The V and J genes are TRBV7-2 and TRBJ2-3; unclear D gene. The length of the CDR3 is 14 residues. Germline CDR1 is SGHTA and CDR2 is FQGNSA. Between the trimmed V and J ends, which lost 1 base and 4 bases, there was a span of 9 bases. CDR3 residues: CASSLDMGADTQYF. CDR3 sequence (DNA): TGTGCCAGCAGCTTAGATATGGGTGCAGATACGCAGTATTTT.

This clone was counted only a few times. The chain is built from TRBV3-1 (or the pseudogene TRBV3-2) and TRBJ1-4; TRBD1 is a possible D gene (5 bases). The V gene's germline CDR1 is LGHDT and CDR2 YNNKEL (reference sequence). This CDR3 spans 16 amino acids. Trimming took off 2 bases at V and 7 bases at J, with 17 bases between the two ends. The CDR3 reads CASSQMLVAGSEKLFF. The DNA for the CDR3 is TGTGCCAGCAGCCAAATGCTAGTGGCAGGGTCTGAAAAACTGTTTTTT.

The CDR3 loop is CASSPLPPSRQQYF. The CDR3 nucleotides are TGTGCCAGCAGTCCTCTTCCCCCCTCCCGCCAGCAGTACTTC. J is TRBJ2-7 and V is TRBV6-5; no reliable D call. The V end was cut by 5 bases, the J end by 8 bases, with 19 bases between. Germline V CDR1 and CDR2: MNHEY, SVGAGI. The length of the CDR3 is 14 residues.

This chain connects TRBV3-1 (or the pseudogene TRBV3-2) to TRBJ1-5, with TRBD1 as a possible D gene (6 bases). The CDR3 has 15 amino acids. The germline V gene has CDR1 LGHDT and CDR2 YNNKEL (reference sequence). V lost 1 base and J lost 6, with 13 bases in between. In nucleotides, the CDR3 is TGTGCCAGCAGCCAAGGACTTCAGGGGAGTCAGCCCCAGCATTTT. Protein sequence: CASSQGLQGSQPQHF.

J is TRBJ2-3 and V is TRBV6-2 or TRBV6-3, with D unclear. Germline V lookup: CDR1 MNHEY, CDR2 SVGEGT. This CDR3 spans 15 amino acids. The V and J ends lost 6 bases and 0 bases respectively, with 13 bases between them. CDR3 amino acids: CASSRIGDSTDTQYF. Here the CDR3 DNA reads TGTGCCAGCAGCCGCATTGGGGATAGCACAGATACGCAGTATTTT.

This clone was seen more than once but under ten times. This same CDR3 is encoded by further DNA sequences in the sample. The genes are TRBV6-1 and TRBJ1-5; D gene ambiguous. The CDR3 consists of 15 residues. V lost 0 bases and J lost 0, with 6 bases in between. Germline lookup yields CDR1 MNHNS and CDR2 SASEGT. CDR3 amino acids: CASSEAGGSNQPQHF. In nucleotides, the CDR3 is TGTGCCAGCAGTGAAGCTGGAGGTAGCAATCAGCCCCAGCATTTT.

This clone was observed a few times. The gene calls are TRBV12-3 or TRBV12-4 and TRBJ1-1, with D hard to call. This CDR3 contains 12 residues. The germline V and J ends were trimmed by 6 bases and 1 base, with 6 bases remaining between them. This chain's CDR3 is CASSPRNTEAFF. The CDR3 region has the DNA TGTGCCAGCAGCCCGCGGAACACTGAAGCTTTCTTT.

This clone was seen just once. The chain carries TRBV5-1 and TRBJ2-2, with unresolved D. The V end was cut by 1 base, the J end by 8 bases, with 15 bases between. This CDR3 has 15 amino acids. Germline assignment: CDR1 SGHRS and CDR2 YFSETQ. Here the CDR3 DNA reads TGCGCCAGCAGCTTGACGACGGGTTTAAAGGGGGAGCTGTTTTTT. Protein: CASSLTTGLKGELFF.

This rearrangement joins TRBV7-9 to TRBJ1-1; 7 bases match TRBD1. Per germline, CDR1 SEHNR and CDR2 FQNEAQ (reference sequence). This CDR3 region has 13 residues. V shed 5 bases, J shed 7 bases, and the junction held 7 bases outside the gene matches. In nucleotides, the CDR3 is TGTGCCAGCAGCACCTGGGCAGGGGGTGAAGCTTTCTTT. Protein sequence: CASSTWAGGEAFF.

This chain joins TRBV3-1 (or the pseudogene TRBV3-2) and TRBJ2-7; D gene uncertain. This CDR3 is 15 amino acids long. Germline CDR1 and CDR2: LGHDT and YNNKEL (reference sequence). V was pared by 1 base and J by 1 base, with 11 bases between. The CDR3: CASSQVFGLSYEQYF. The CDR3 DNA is TGTGCCAGCAGCCAAGTTTTCGGCTTATCCTACGAGCAGTACTTC.

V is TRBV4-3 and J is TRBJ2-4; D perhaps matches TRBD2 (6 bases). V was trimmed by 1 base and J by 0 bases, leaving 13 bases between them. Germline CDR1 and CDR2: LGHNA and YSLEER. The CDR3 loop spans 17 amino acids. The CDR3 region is CASSQGFSGVAKNIQYF. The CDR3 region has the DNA TGCGCCAGCAGCCAAGGGTTTAGCGGAGTAGCCAAAAACATTCAGTACTTC.

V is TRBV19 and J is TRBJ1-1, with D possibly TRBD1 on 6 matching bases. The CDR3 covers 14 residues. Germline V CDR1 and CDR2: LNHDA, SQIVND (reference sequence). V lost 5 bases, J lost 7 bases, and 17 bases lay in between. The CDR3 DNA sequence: TGTGCCAGTAGTGCTCACCGGGACATAAATGAAGCTTTCTTT. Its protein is CASSAHRDINEAFF.

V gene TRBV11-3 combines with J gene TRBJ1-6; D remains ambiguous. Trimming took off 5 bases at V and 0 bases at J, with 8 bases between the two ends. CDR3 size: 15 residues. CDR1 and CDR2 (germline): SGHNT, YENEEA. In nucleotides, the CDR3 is TGTGCCAGCAGCCCGGATTCCTCCTATAATTCACCCCTCCACTTT. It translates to CASSPDSSYNSPLHF.

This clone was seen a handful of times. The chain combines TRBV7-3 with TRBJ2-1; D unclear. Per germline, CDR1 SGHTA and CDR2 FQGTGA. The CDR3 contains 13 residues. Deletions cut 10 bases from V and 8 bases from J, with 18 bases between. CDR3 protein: CATARGPTDEQFF. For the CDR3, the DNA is TGTGCCACCGCCCGTGGGCCGACCGATGAGCAGTTCTTC.